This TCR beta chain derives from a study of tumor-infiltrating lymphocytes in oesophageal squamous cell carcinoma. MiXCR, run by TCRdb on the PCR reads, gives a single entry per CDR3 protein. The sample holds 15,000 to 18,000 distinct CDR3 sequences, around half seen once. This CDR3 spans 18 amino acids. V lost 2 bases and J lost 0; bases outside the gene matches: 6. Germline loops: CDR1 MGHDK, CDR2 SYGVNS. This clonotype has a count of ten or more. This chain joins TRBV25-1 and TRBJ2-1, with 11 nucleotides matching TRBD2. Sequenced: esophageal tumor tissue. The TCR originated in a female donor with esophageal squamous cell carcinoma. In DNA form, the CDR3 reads TGTGCCAGCAGTGAAAGACTAGCGGGACCCAGCTCCTACAATGAGCAGTTCTTC. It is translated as CASSERLAGPSSYNEQFF.